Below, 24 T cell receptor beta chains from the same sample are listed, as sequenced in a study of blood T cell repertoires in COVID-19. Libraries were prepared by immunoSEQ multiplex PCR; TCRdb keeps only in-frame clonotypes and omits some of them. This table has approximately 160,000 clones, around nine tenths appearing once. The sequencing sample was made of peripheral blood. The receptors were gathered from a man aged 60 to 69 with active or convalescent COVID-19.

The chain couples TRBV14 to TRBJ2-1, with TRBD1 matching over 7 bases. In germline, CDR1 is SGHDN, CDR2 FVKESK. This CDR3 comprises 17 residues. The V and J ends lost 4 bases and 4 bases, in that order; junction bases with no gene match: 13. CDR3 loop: CASSRSLGGLRYNEQFF. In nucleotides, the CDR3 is TGTGCCAGCAGCCGATCTTTAGGGGGCCTTCGATACAATGAGCAGTTCTTC.

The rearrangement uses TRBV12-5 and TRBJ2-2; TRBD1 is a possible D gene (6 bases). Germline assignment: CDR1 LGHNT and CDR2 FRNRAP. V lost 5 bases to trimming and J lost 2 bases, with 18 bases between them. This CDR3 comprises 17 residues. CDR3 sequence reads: CASGLPLGTYNTGELFF. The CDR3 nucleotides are TGTGCTAGTGGTCTCCCCCTAGGGACATATAACACCGGGGAGCTGTTTTTT.

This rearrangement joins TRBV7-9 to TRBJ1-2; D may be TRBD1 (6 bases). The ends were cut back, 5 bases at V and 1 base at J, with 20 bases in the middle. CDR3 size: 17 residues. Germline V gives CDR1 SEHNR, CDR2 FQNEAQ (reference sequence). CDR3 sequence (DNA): TGTGCCAGCAGCCTCGGCGTTAGACAGGATTTTAACTATGGCTACACCTTC. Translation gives CASSLGVRQDFNYGYTF. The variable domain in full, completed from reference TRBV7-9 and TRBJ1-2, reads DTGVSQNPRHKITKRGQNVTFRCDPISEHNRLYWYRQTLGQGPEFLTYFQNEAQLEKSRLLSDRFSAERPKGSFSTLEIQRTEQGDSAMYLCASSLGVRQDFNYGYTFGSGTRLTVV.

CDR3: CASSLSRENGGYTF. The DNA of the CDR3 is TGTGCCAGCTCACTAAGCAGGGAAAATGGTGGCTACACCTTC. The V call is TRBV18, the J call TRBJ1-2; D is perhaps TRBD1 (5 bases). Germline CDR1 is KGHSH and CDR2 is LQKENI. There are 14 residues in the CDR3. Trimming removed 4 bases at V and 7 bases at J, with 16 bases between.

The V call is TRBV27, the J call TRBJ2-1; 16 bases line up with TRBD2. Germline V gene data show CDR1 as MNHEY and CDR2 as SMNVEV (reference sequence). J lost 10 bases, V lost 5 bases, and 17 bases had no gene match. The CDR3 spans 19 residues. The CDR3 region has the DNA TGTGCCAGCAGTCTACAAATTACCGGGACTAGCGGGAGGGCAGAGGAGCAGTTCTTC. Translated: CASSLQITGTSGRAEEQFF.

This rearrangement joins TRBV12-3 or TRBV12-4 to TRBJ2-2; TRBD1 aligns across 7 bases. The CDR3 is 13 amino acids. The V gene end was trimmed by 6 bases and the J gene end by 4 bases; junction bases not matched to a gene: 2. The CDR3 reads CASRNRGTGELFF. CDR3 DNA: TGTGCCAGCAGGAACAGGGGCACCGGGGAGCTGTTTTTT.

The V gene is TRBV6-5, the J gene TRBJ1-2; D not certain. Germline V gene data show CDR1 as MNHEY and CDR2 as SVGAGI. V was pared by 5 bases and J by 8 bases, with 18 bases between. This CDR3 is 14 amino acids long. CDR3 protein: CASSPQRGPHGYTF. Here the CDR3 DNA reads TGTGCCAGCAGTCCCCAACGGGGTCCGCACGGCTACACCTTC.

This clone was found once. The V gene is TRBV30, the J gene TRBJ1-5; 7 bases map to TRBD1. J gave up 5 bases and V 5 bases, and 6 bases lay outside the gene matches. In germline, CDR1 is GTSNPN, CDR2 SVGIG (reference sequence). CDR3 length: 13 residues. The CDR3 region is CAWSTGDHQPQHF. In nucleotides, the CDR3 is TGTGCCTGGTCAACAGGGGACCATCAGCCCCAGCATTTT.

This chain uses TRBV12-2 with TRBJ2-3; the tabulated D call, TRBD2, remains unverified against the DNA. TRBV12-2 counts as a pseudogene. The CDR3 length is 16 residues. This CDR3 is CASRPRRAGATDTQYF. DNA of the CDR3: TGTGCAAGTCGCCCTCGGCGCGCTGGAGCCACAGATACGCAGTATTTT.

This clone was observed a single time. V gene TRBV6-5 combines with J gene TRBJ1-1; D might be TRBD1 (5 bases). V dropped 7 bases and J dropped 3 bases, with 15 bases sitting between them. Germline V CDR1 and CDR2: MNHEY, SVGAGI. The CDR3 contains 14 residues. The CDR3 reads CASTPDRAYTEAFF. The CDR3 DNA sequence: TGTGCCAGCACCCCAGACAGAGCATACACTGAAGCTTTCTTT.

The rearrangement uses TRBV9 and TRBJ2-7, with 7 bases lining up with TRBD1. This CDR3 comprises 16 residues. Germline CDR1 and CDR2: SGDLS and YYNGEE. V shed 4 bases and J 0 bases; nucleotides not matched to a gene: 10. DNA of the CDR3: TGTGCCAGCAGCAAAGGACAAGGGGGCTTCTCCTACGAGCAGTACTTC. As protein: CASSKGQGGFSYEQYF.

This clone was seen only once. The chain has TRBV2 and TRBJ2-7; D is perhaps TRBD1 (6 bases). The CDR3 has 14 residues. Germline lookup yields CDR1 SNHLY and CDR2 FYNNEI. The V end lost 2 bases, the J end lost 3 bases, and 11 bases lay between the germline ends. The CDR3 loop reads CASSERQAVYEQYF. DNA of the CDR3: TGTGCCAGCAGTGAAAGACAGGCGGTCTACGAGCAGTACTTC.

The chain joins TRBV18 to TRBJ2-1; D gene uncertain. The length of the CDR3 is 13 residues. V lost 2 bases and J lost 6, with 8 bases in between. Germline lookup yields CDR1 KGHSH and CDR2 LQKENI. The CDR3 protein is CASSPSRSNEQFF. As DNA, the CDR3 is TGTGCCAGCTCACCATCGCGTTCCAATGAGCAGTTCTTC.

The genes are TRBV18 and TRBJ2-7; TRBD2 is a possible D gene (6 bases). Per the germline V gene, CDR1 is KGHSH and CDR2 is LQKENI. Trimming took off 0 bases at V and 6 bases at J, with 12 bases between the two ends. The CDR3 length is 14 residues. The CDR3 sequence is CASSPPEGGSEQYF. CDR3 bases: TGTGCCAGCTCACCACCGGAGGGTGGTAGCGAGCAGTACTTC. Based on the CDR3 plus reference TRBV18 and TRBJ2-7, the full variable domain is NAGVMQNPRHLVRRRGQEARLRCSPMKGHSHVYWYRQLPEEGLKFMVYLQKENIIDESGMPKERFSAEFPKEGPSILRIQQVVRGDSAAYFCASSPPEGGSEQYFGPGTRLTVT.

CDR3 sequence (DNA): TGTGCCAGCAGTGAAGACGGGACAGGGAGCTCTGGGGCCAACGTCCTGACTTTC. Its translation is CASSEDGTGSSGANVLTF. This rearrangement joins TRBV6-1 to TRBJ2-6, with 9 bases lining up with TRBD1. This CDR3 contains 18 residues. The V segment lost 1 base and the J segment 0 bases; nucleotides outside the gene matches: 4. Germline CDR1 reads MNHNS; CDR2 reads SASEGT.

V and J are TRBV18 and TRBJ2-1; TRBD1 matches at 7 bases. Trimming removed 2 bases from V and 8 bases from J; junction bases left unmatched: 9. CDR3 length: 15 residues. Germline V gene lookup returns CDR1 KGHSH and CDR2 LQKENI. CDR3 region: CASSPNQGGIDEQFF. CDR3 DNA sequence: TGTGCCAGCTCACCAAATCAAGGGGGCATCGATGAGCAGTTCTTC.

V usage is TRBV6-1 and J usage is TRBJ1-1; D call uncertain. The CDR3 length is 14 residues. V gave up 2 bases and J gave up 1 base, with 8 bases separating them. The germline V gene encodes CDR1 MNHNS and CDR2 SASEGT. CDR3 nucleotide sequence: TGTGCCAGCAGTGAATGGCGGCAGAACACTGAAGCTTTCTTT. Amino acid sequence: CASSEWRQNTEAFF.

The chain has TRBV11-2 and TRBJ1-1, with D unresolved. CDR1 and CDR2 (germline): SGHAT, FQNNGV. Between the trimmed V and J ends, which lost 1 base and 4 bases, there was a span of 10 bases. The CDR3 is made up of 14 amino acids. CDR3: CASSLGQVLTEAFF. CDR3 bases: TGTGCCAGCAGCTTAGGTCAGGTCCTCACTGAAGCTTTCTTT. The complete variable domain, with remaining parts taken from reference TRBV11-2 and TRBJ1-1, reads EAGVAQSPRYKIIEKRQSVAFWCNPISGHATLYWYQQILGQGPKLLIQFQNNGVVDDSQLPKDRFSAERLKGVDSTLKIQPAKLEDSAVYLCASSLGQVLTEAFFGQGTRLTVV.

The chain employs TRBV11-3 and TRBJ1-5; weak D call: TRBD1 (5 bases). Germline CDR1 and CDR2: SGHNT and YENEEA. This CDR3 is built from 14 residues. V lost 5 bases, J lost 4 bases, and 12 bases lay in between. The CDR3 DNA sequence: TGTGCCAGCAGCCCGTCCCAGGGTAATCAGCCCCAGCATTTT. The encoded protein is CASSPSQGNQPQHF. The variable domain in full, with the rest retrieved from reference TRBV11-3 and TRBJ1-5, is EAGVVQSPRYKIIEKKQPVAFWCNPISGHNTLYWYLQNLGQGPELLIRYENEEAVDDSQLPKDRFSAERLKGVDSTLKIQPAELGDSAVYLCASSPSQGNQPQHFGDGTRLSIL.

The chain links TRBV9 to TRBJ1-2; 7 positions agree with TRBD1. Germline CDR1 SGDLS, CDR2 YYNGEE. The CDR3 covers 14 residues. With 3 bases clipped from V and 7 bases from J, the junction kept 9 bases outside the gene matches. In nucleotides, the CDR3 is TGTGCCAGCAGCGAAAATCGACAGGGTAGTGGCTACACCTTC. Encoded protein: CASSENRQGSGYTF.

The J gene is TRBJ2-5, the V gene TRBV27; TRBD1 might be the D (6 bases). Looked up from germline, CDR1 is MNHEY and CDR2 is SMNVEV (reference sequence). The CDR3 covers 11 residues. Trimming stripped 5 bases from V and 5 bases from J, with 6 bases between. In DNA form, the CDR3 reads TGTGCCAGCAGTCAGGGGGAGACCCAGTACTTC. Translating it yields CASSQGETQYF.

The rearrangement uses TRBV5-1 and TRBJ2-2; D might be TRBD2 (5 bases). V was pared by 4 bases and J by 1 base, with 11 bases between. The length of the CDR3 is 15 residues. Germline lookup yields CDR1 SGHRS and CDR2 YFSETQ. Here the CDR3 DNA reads TGCGCCAGCAGCAAAAACCGGGAGAACACCGGGGAGCTGTTTTTT. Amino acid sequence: CASSKNRENTGELFF.

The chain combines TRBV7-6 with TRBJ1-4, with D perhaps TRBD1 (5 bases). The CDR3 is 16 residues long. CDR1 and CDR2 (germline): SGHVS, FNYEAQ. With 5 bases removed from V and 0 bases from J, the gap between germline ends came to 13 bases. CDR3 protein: CASSTGHFATNEKLFF. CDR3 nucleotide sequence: TGTGCCAGCAGCACCGGACACTTCGCAACTAATGAAAAACTGTTTTTT.

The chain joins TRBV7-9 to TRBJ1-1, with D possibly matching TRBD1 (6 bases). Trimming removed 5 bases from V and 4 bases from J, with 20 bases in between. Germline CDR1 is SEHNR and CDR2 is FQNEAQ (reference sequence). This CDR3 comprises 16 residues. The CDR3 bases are TGTGCCAGCAGCCCCTGGGAGGGGGGACCGGGCACTGAAGCTTTCTTT. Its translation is CASSPWEGGPGTEAFF. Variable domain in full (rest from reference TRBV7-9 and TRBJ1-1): DTGVSQNPRHKITKRGQNVTFRCDPISEHNRLYWYRQTLGQGPEFLTYFQNEAQLEKSRLLSDRFSAERPKGSFSTLEIQRTEQGDSAMYLCASSPWEGGPGTEAFFGQGTRLTVV.